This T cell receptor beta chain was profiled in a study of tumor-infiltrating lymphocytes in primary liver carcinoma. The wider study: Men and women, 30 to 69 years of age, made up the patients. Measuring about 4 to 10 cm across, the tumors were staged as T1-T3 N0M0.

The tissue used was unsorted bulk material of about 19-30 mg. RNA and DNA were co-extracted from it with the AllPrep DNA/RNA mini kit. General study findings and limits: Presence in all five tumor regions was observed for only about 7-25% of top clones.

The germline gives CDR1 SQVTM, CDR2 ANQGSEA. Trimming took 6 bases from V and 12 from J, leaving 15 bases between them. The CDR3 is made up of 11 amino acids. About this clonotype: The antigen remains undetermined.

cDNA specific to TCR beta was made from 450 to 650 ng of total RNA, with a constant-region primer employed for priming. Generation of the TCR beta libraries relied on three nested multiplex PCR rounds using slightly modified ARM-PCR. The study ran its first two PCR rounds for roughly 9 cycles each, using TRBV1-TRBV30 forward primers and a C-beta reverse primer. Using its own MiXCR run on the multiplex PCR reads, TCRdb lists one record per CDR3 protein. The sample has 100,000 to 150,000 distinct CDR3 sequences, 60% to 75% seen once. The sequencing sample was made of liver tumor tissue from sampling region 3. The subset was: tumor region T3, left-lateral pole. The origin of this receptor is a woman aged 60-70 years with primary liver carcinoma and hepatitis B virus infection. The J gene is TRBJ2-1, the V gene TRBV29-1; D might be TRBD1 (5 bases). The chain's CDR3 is CSVPQGARQFF. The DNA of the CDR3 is TGCAGCGTGCCGCAAGGGGCGAGGCAGTTCTTC.